The next 22 T cell receptor beta chains were all read from a single sample in a study of blood T cell repertoires in COVID-19. Sequenced by immunoSEQ multiplex PCR; TCRdb stores in-frame clones only, minus some. The sample yields fewer than 400,000 clones, about 85% seen once. The specimen was PBMCs or T cells enriched from blood (not recorded which). Receptor source: a woman in her twenties or thirties who had been exposed to COVID-19.

The rearrangement uses TRBV7-9 and TRBJ1-5; D perhaps matches TRBD1 (6 bases). Germline CDR1 is SEHNR and CDR2 is FQNEAQ (reference sequence). The V end was cut by 5 bases, the J end by 7 bases, with 15 bases between. The CDR3 is made up of 14 amino acids. The DNA of the CDR3 is TGTGCCAGCAGCGTACAGGGAACTGGCCAGCCCCAGCATTTT. This translates into CASSVQGTGQPQHF.

V is TRBV28 and J is TRBJ1-3; TRBD1 aligns across 7 bases. V lost 2 bases and J lost 8; bases outside the gene matches: 12. Germline CDR1 reads MDHEN; CDR2 reads SYDVKM. The CDR3 is made up of 16 amino acids. CDR3 protein: CASSLTGTAPGDTIYF. CDR3 nucleotides: TGTGCCAGCAGTTTAACCGGGACAGCGCCAGGGGACACCATATATTTT.

J is TRBJ2-5 and V is TRBV5-1, with 9 bases identical to TRBD1. The CDR3 is 16 amino acids. The V segment lost 4 bases and the J segment 2 bases; nucleotides outside the gene matches: 9. Germline V gene sequence: CDR1 SGHRS, CDR2 YFSETQ. CDR3 sequence reads: CASSPRQGVAQETQYF. CDR3 DNA: TGCGCCAGCAGCCCGAGACAGGGGGTTGCGCAAGAGACCCAGTACTTC.

CDR3 protein: CASSVDRFATEAFF. As DNA, the CDR3 is TGTGCCAGTAGTGTCGACAGGTTCGCCACTGAAGCTTTCTTT. The chain joins TRBV19 to TRBJ1-1, with a tentative D call TRBD1 (6 bases). The CDR3 is 14 residues long. CDR1 is LNHDA and CDR2 is SQIVND in the germline V gene (reference sequence). Trimming pared 5 bases from V and 4 bases from J, leaving 14 bases between. Full variable domain (remainder filled in from reference TRBV19 and TRBJ1-1): DGGITQSPKYLFRKEGQNVTLSCEQNLNHDAMYWYRQDPGQGLRLIYYSQIVNDFQKGDIAEGYSVSREKKESFPLTVTSAQKNPTAFYLCASSVDRFATEAFFGQGTRLTVV.

This chain links TRBV19 with TRBJ1-2, with a tentative D call TRBD1 (5 bases). This CDR3 contains 15 residues. Germline V gives CDR1 LNHDA, CDR2 SQIVND (reference sequence). Trimming pared 0 bases from V and 2 bases from J, leaving 10 bases between. The CDR3 DNA follows: TGTGCCAGTAGTATAGACAGGGCACCGAACTATGGCTACACCTTC. As protein: CASSIDRAPNYGYTF.

The chain recombines TRBV11-3 with TRBJ1-1; tentative D call: TRBD1 (5 bases). The CDR3 consists of 12 residues. From germline, CDR1 is SGHNT and CDR2 YENEEA. Trimming pared 3 bases from V and 5 bases from J, leaving 7 bases between. CDR3 amino acids: CASSFPGTEAFF. In DNA form, the CDR3 reads TGTGCCAGCAGCTTTCCAGGGACTGAAGCTTTCTTT.

The chain employs TRBV7-3 and TRBJ1-1, with no clear D. Germline values: CDR1 SGHTA, CDR2 FQGTGA. With 5 bases removed from V and 0 bases from J, the gap between germline ends came to 7 bases. This CDR3 region has 13 residues. The CDR3 loop reads CASSLQMNTEAFF. The CDR3 coding sequence is TGTGCCAGCAGCCTTCAGATGAACACTGAAGCTTTCTTT.

The rearrangement joins TRBV5-1 to TRBJ2-3, with D perhaps matching TRBD2 (5 bases). Germline CDR1 and CDR2: SGHRS and YFSETQ. Trimming removed 4 bases from V and 14 bases from J, with 14 bases in between. There are 11 residues in the CDR3. The CDR3 DNA is TGCGCCAGCAGCGGGAGTAGTGTATGGTATTTT. As protein: CASSGSSVWYF.

This sequence joins TRBV30 and TRBJ1-1; D gene uncertain. CDR3 length equals 13 residues. The germline V and J ends were trimmed by 3 bases and 2 bases, with 10 bases remaining between them. Germline values: CDR1 GTSNPN, CDR2 SVGIG (reference sequence). Here the CDR3 reads CAWSPRGNTEAFF. The DNA for the CDR3 is TGTGCCTGGAGCCCCCGGGGAAACACTGAAGCTTTCTTT. Variable domain in full (rest from reference TRBV30 and TRBJ1-1): SQTIHQWPATLVQPVGSPLSLECTVEGTSNPNLYWYRQAAGRGLQLLFYSVGIGQISSEVPQNLSASRPQDRQFILSSKKLLLSDSGFYLCAWSPRGNTEAFFGQGTRLTVV.

This clone was detected once. This chain joins TRBV30 and TRBJ2-5; possibly TRBD1 for D (6 bases). Germline values: CDR1 GTSNPN, CDR2 SVGIG (reference sequence). V was trimmed by 2 bases and J by 2 bases, leaving 12 bases between them. CDR3 length: 14 residues. CDR3 coding DNA: TGTGCCTGGAGTCAAAACAGGGCACAAGAGACCCAGTACTTC. Protein product: CAWSQNRAQETQYF.

This clone has only a few counts. The V and J genes are TRBV7-2 and TRBJ1-2; no firm D call. V shed 5 bases and J shed 4 bases, with 14 bases lying between them. This CDR3 has 14 residues. Germline lookup yields CDR1 SGHTA and CDR2 FQGNSA. CDR3 DNA sequence: TGTGCCAGCAGCCTCCGGAGGGATGCCTATGGCTACACCTTC. Amino acid sequence: CASSLRRDAYGYTF.

This chain connects TRBV5-4 to TRBJ1-2; D is possibly TRBD1 (6 bases). Trimming removed 1 base at V and 6 bases at J, with 13 bases between. Per germline, CDR1 SGHNT and CDR2 YYREEE (reference sequence). The CDR3 contains 14 residues. This CDR3 is CASSLKQGMDGYTF. The CDR3 nucleotides are TGTGCCAGCAGCTTGAAACAGGGTATGGATGGCTACACCTTC.

The V gene is TRBV4-1, the J gene TRBJ1-1, with D possibly TRBD1 on 6 matching bases. The germline V gene encodes CDR1 MGHRA and CDR2 YSYEKL. The germline V and J ends were trimmed by 5 bases and 5 bases, with 12 bases remaining between them. The CDR3 sequence is 13 residues long. The CDR3 DNA reads as TGCGCCAGCAGCATACGAAGGGGGACTGAAGCTTTCTTT. Its translation is CASSIRRGTEAFF.

The chain couples TRBV5-1 to TRBJ1-2; a weak D match, TRBD1 (6 bases). The V end was cut by 4 bases, the J end by 5 bases, with 18 bases between. The CDR3 sequence is 15 residues long. Per germline, CDR1 SGHRS and CDR2 YFSETQ. In DNA, the CDR3 is TGCGCCAGCAGCCAAGCCCAAGGCAGGGGATATGGCTACACCTTC. Its translation: CASSQAQGRGYGYTF.

V gene TRBV19 combines with J gene TRBJ1-1; a possible D gene is TRBD1 (6 bases). The length of the CDR3 is 15 residues. The germline V gene has CDR1 LNHDA and CDR2 SQIVND (reference sequence). Trimming cost V 6 bases and J 3 bases, with 17 bases left between them. CDR3 sequence (DNA): TGTGCCAGTAGCCTACAGGGCAGGGGACACACTGAAGCTTTCTTT. This translates into CASSLQGRGHTEAFF.

V usage is TRBV7-3 and J usage is TRBJ2-7, with D possibly being TRBD1 (7 bases). Germline CDR1 and CDR2: SGHTA and FQGTGA. This CDR3 spans 14 amino acids. Deletions cut 2 bases from V and 4 bases from J, with 12 bases between. CDR3 sequence reads: CASSLSAGGYEQYF. The CDR3, as DNA: TGTGCCAGCAGCTTATCGGCAGGGGGGTACGAGCAGTACTTC. Full variable domain (outside the CDR3, taken from reference TRBV7-3 and TRBJ2-7): GAGVSQTPSNKVTEKGKYVELRCDPISGHTALYWYRQSLGQGPEFLIYFQGTGAADDSGLPNDRFFAVRPEGSVSTLKIQRTERGDSAVYLCASSLSAGGYEQYFGPGTRLTVT.

In DNA, the CDR3 is TGTGCCAGCAGTTGGGGCAGGGGACAGGGGAACACCGGGGAGCTGTTTTTT. As protein: CASSWGRGQGNTGELFF. This chain connects TRBV6-2 or TRBV6-3 to TRBJ2-2, with 9 bases matching TRBD1. Germline loops: CDR1 MNHEY, CDR2 SVGEGT. This CDR3 has 17 residues. V shed 4 bases and J 1 base; nucleotides not matched to a gene: 7.

This clone was counted a single time. The chain employs TRBV5-5 and TRBJ1-4; D uncertain. Germline loops: CDR1 SGHKS, CDR2 YYEKEE (reference sequence). CDR3 size: 13 residues. The V end lost 6 bases, the J end lost 10 bases, and 16 bases lay between the germline ends. CDR3 residues: CASTFLGSGKLFF. DNA for the CDR3: TGTGCCAGCACTTTTCTGGGCAGCGGAAAACTGTTTTTT.

The rearrangement joins TRBV27 to TRBJ2-7; no clear D. This CDR3 has 13 amino acids. Germline lookup yields CDR1 MNHEY and CDR2 SMNVEV (reference sequence). The V end lost 1 base, the J end lost 0 bases, and 4 bases lay between the germline ends. The CDR3 spells CASSLFYSYEQYF. The CDR3 nucleotides are TGTGCCAGCAGTTTATTCTACTCCTACGAGCAGTACTTC.

The table lists this clone with a few counts. The genes are TRBV27 and TRBJ2-2, with 8 bases identical to TRBD2. V was pared by 9 bases and J by 8 bases, with 8 bases of the junction left unmatched. The CDR3 contains 13 residues. Germline values: CDR1 MNHEY, CDR2 SMNVEV (reference sequence). The CDR3 DNA reads as TGTGCCAGTCGACTGGGCGGGAGGGGGGAGCTGTTTTTT. Translation: CASRLGGRGELFF.

The V gene is TRBV4-2, the J gene TRBJ1-2; D call uncertain. The CDR3 totals 15 residues. Per germline, CDR1 LGHNA and CDR2 YNFKEQ. The V gene lost 4 bases and the J gene lost 6 bases, with 18 bases spanning the gap. In DNA form, the CDR3 reads TGTGCCAGCAGCCCTGAGAGGGCTACCAGGAATGGCTACACCTTC. This sequence encodes CASSPERATRNGYTF.

The V gene is TRBV7-8, the J gene TRBJ2-7, with D maybe TRBD2 (5 bases). CDR1 and CDR2 (germline): SGHVS, FQNEAQ. The CDR3 extends over 15 amino acids. Trimming shortened V by 5 bases and J by 5 bases, and 19 bases separated the two germline ends. The CDR3 sequence: CASSPEGAPWDEQYF. As DNA, the CDR3 is TGTGCCAGCAGCCCTGAGGGCGCCCCCTGGGACGAGCAGTACTTC.